This T cell receptor beta chain was captured by sequencing in a study of T cells in Graves' hyperthyroidism and ophthalmopathy (dated by TCRdb to between 2018 and 2021). Background on the whole study: Peripheral blood was collected at initial diagnosis, before any treatment. To identify distinguishing TCR V-J signatures, a discovery cohort of about 95 patients was used, comprising fewer than 45 with Graves' ophthalmopathy and approximately 58 with stable Graves' hyperthyroidism. Whether ophthalmopathy could be predicted prospectively was tested in an independent validation cohort made up of approximately 19 hyperthyroidism patients plus 17 patients who later progressed to ophthalmopathy. For training and testing, the approximately 92 patients in the discovery cohort were randomly divided in a 7:3 ratio. In addition, the study compared T-cell repertoires in thyroid tissue and in blood from a handful of Graves' hyperthyroidism patients. After sampling, hyperthyroidism patients received methimazole starting at 30 mg daily, and ophthalmopathy patients received high-dose intravenous methylprednisolone. The paper reports TCR Vbeta CDR3 sequencing of some 140 peripheral blood samples: around 41 ophthalmopathy, under 80 hyperthyroidism and roughly 17 progressor patients. Broad study findings and their caveats: Most expanded thyroid clonotypes (frequency above 0.001) were also detected in blood, a finding suggesting that blood repertoires may reflect thyroid immune responses. During validation, the model predicted progression to ophthalmopathy a median of about 6.3 months ahead of onset, with almost 71% sensitivity and almost 75% specificity. In cross-validation, a model built on a 13 V-J signature told ophthalmopathy apart from stable hyperthyroidism with under 90% sensitivity and approximately 84% specificity, and in testing the same model reached 80%/75%. No statistical method was used to fix the sample size in advance, and group allocation was not hidden from the investigators.

Graves' hyperthyroidism was defined as stable when no progression to ophthalmopathy occurred over 18 months of follow-up. Hyperthyroidism patients were newly diagnosed, had a disease duration of under 2 months, and were aged 18 to 65 years. Patients with uncontrolled infections, other autoimmune diseases, pregnancy or lactation were excluded. Diagnoses were based on clinical symptoms, serum thyroxine and TRAb, thyroid ultrasound and orbital computed tomography. Ficoll-Paque density gradient centrifugation was used to isolate PBMCs from approximately 11 ml of fresh peripheral blood. Total RNA was extracted with Trizol reagent, and quality was checked on an Agilent 2100 Bioanalyzer. TCR beta CDR3 regions were amplified from RNA transcripts. The first round of RT-PCR for the TCR CDR3 was performed with the HTBI primer set and the Qiagen OneStep RT-PCR kit. Libraries were constructed in a second round of multiplex PCR, after which size selection and purification were performed. The libraries were sequenced on an Illumina HiSeq2000 using paired-end 100 bp reads. Regarding the original processing steps: SOAPnuke was used to process the raw data, removing reads that contained adapters or uncalled bases, had a mean Phred below 15, or lacked an exact match to the constant primer or identifier. COPE v1.2.5 was used to merge high-quality paired reads, and clonotypes were defined as unique nucleotide sequences. Clonotypes were aligned to IMGT TRBV, TRBD and TRBJ reference segments using MiTCR v1.1. The analysis was restricted to V-J combinations with a frequency above 0.0001, which together covered roughly 99% of the repertoires. The TCS score was defined as the ratio of F50 (clonal expansion) to E x V (chaos), calculated using BLOSUM62-based TCRdist between CDR3 peptides within each V-J. Welch's t-statistics and random forest reduced 450 to 600 V-J features to 10 to 15, which were used in a naive Bayes classifier (R e1071). TCRdb itself trimmed the public reads at Q25 with fastp, ran MiXCR and retained productive beta chains. Each CDR3 protein appears once, grouped with its most common genes and DNA. The V and J calls were determined by TCRdb, not by the authors. The sample yields some 720,000 distinct CDR3 sequences; less than 20% were counted once. Around 7.7% of the sample lies in the top ten.

V is cut by 3 bases and J by 5 bases, and the space between the germline ends is 10 bases. The CDR3 measures 13 amino acids from cysteine to phenylalanine. Of the read, only the CDR3 DNA is kept; its 39 bases are in frame from base 1. The germline V gene (reference sequence) yields MNHEY for CDR1 and SMNVEV for CDR2. In its sample, this clonotype was seen many times. The antigen it recognizes is unknown. No base quality information exists; no much larger clone differs at one position. The chain links TRBV27 with TRBJ1-1; the D gene remains uncertain. The specimen was blood. The TCR comes from a man younger than 35 with Graves' hyperthyroidism. The CDR3 protein is CASSFSGWTEAFF. The nucleotides are TGTGCCAGCAGTTTTTCCGGGTGGACTGAAGCTTTCTTT.